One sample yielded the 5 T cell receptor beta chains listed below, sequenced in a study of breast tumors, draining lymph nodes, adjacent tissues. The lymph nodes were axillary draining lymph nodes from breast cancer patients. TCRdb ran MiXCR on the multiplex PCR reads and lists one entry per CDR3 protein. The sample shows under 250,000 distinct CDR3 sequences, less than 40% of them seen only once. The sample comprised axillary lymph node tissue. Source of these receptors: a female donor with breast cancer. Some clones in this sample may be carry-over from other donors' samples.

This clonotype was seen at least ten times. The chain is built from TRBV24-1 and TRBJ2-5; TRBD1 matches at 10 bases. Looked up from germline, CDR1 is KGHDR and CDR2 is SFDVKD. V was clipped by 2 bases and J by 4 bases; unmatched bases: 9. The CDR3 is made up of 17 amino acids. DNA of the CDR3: TGTGCCACCAGTGATTCGCTGACAGGGGGCTCGAGAGAGACCCAGTACTTC. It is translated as CATSDSLTGGSRETQYF.

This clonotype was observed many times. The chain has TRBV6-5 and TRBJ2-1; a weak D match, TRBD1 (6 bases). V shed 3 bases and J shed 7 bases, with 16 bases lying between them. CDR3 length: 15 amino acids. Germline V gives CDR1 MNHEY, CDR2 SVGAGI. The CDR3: CASSYIGLRGNEQFF. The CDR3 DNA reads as TGTGCCAGCAGTTATATCGGCCTAAGGGGGAATGAGCAGTTCTTC.

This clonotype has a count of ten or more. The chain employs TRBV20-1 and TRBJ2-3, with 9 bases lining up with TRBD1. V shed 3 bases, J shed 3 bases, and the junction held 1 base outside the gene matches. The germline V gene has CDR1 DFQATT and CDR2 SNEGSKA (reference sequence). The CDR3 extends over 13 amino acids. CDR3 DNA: TGCAGTGCTAGTGGACAGGGGACAGATACGCAGTATTTT. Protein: CSASGQGTDTQYF.

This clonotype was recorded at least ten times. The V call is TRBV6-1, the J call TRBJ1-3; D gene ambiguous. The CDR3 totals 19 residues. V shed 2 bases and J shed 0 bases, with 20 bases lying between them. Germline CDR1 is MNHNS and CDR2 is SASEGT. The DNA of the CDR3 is TGTGCCAGCAGTGAACATATTATGCAGAGATTTAGCTCTGGAAACACCATATATTTT. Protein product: CASSEHIMQRFSSGNTIYF.

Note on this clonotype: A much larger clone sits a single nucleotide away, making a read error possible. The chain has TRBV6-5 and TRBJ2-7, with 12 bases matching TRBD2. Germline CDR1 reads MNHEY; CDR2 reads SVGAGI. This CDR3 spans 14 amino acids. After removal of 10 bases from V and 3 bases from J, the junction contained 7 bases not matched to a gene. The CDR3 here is CATRRLAGVYEQYF. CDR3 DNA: TGTGCCACCCGGCGACTAGCGGGAGTCTACGAGCAGTACTTC.